Listed below are T cell receptor beta chains from one sample, sequenced in a study of T-cell reconstitution after alpha-beta-depleted transplantation in children. TCRdb used MiXCR to reprocess the PCR reads, holding one entry per CDR3 protein. This table has approximately 47,000 distinct CDR3 sequences, 40% to 65% appearing once. The sample was peripheral blood, taken before TCRalphabeta/CD19-depleted stem cell transplant. These TCRs come from a boy younger than two with SCID, due to receive a stem cell transplant. CDR3s include the opening cysteine and the closing phenylalanine or tryptophan. D genes are given only for firm matches. Size tells how often a clone was seen (once, few, many) or the class of an expanded clone, and some rows leave it out.

clone_size: many
v_call: TRBV6-2/TRBV6-3
d_call: TRBD2
j_call: TRBJ2-1
cdr3_aa: CASTMTSGGANEQFF
cdr3_nt: TGTGCCAGCACCATGACTAGCGGGGGGGCCAATGAGCAGTTCTTC

clone_size: .
v_call: TRBV12-3/TRBV12-4
d_call: .
j_call: TRBJ1-4
cdr3_aa: CASSFGATNEKLFF
cdr3_nt: TGTGCCAGCAGTTTCGGGGCAACTAATGAAAAACTGTTTTTT

clone_size: .
v_call: TRBV11-1
d_call: .
j_call: TRBJ2-5
cdr3_aa: CASSPQGVETQYF
cdr3_nt: TGTGCCAGCAGCCCCCAAGGAGTGGAGACCCAGTACTTC

clone_size: .
v_call: TRBV6-5
d_call: TRBD1
j_call: TRBJ1-4
cdr3_aa: CASSYQGATEKLFF
cdr3_nt: TGTGCCAGCAGTTATCAGGGGGCTACTGAAAAACTGTTTTTT

clone_size: .
v_call: TRBV6-4
d_call: .
j_call: TRBJ2-2
cdr3_aa: CASSDRAANTGELFF
cdr3_nt: TGTGCCAGCAGTGACCGGGCTGCGAACACCGGGGAGCTGTTTTTT

clone_size: few
v_call: TRBV6-2/TRBV6-3
d_call: TRBD1
j_call: TRBJ2-3
cdr3_aa: CASSKQGFSTDTQYF
cdr3_nt: TGTGCCAGCAGTAAACAGGGGTTTAGCACAGATACGCAGTATTTT

clone_size: .
v_call: TRBV5-6
d_call: .
j_call: TRBJ2-7
cdr3_aa: CASSLERAYEQYF
cdr3_nt: TGTGCCAGCAGCTTGGAGCGGGCCTACGAGCAGTACTTC

clone_size: .
v_call: TRBV5-1
d_call: .
j_call: TRBJ1-2
cdr3_aa: CASSPTRQFVGRDGYTF
cdr3_nt: TGCGCCAGCAGCCCGACGCGACAGTTTGTCGGGCGGGATGGCTACACCTTC

clone_size: .
v_call: TRBV6-4
d_call: .
j_call: TRBJ2-1
cdr3_aa: CGANEQFF
cdr3_nt: TGTGGGGCAAATGAGCAGTTCTTC

clone_size: few
v_call: TRBV5-1
d_call: .
j_call: TRBJ2-7
cdr3_aa: CASSPKQRGGGEQYF
cdr3_nt: TGCGCCAGCAGCCCCAAACAGAGGGGGGGAGGCGAGCAGTACTTC

clone_size: few
v_call: TRBV2
d_call: .
j_call: TRBJ2-3
cdr3_aa: CASSEVADTQYF
cdr3_nt: TGTGCCAGCAGTGAAGTCGCAGATACGCAGTATTTT

clone_size: .
v_call: TRBV9
d_call: .
j_call: TRBJ2-3
cdr3_aa: CASRSGWATDTQYF
cdr3_nt: TGTGCCAGCAGGTCTGGTTGGGCCACAGATACGCAGTATTTT

clone_size: .
v_call: TRBV29-1
d_call: .
j_call: TRBJ2-7
cdr3_aa: CSVVGGLRYEQYF
cdr3_nt: TGCAGCGTTGTAGGTGGCCTCAGGTACGAGCAGTACTTC

clone_size: .
v_call: TRBV7-8
d_call: .
j_call: TRBJ1-5
cdr3_aa: CASSLSGSGASNQPQHF
cdr3_nt: TGTGCCAGCAGCTTATCCGGGTCAGGGGCTAGCAATCAGCCCCAGCATTTT

clone_size: .
v_call: TRBV12-3/TRBV12-4
d_call: TRBD2
j_call: TRBJ2-5
cdr3_aa: CASSSPSLGGGLTTQYF
cdr3_nt: TGTGCCAGCAGTTCCCCGAGCTTGGGCGGGGGGTTAACGACCCAGTACTTC